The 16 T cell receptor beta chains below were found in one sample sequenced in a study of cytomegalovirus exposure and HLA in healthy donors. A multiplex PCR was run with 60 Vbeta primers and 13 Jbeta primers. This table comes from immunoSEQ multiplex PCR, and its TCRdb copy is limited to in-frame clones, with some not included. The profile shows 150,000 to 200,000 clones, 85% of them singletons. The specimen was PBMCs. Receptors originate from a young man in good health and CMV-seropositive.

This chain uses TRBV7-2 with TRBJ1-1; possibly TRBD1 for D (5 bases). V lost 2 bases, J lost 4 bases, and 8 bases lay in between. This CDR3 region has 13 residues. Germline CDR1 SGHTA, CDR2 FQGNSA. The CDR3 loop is CASSLNRITEAFF. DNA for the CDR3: TGTGCCAGCAGCTTAAACAGGATCACTGAAGCTTTCTTT. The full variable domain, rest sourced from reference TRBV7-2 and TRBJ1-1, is GAGVSQSPSNKVTEKGKDVELRCDPISGHTALYWYRQSLGQGLEFLIYFQGNSAPDKSGLPSDRFSAERTGGSVSTLTIQRTQQEDSAVYLCASSLNRITEAFFGQGTRLTVV.

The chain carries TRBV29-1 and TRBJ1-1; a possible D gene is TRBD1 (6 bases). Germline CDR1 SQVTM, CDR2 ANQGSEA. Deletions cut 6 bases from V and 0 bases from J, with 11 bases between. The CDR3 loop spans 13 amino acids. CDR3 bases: TGCAGCGTGACAGGTGTCATGAACACTGAAGCTTTCTTT. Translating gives CSVTGVMNTEAFF.

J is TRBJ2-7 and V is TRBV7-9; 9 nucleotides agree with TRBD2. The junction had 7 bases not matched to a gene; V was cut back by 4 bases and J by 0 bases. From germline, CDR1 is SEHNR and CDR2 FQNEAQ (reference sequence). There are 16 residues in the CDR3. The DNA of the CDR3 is TGTGCCAGCAGCTCACCGCGGGGGGGCCCCTCCTACGAGCAGTACTTC. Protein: CASSSPRGGPSYEQYF.

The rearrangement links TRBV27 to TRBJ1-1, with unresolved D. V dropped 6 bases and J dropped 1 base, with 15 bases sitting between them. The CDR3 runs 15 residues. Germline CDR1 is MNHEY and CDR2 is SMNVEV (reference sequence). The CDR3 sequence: CASRMSGQTNTEAFF. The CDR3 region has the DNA TGTGCCAGCAGGATGTCTGGGCAGACGAACACTGAAGCTTTCTTT.

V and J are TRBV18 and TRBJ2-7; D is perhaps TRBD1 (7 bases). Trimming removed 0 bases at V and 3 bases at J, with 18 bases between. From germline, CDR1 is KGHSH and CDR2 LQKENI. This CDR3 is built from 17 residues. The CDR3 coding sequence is TGTGCCAGCTCACCACCGGAGGGGGCGAGCATCGGCTACGAGCAGTACTTC. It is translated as CASSPPEGASIGYEQYF.

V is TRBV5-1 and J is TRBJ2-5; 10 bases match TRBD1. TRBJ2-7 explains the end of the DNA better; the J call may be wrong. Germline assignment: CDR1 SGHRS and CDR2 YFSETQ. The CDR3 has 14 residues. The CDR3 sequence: CASSQGQGPYEQYF. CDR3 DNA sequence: TGCGCCAGCAGCCAGGGACAGGGGCCCTACGAGCAGTACTTC.

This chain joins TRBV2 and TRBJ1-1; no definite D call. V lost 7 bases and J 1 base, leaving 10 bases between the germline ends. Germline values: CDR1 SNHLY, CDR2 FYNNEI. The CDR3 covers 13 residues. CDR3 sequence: CASTRESNTEAFF. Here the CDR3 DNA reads TGTGCCAGCACACGGGAGTCGAACACTGAAGCTTTCTTT.

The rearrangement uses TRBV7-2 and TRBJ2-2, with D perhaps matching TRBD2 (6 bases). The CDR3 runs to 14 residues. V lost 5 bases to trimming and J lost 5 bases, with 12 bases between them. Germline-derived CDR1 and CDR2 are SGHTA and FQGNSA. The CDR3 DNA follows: TGTGCCAGCAGCCGGGACGGAGGGACCGGGGAGCTGTTTTTT. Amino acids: CASSRDGGTGELFF.

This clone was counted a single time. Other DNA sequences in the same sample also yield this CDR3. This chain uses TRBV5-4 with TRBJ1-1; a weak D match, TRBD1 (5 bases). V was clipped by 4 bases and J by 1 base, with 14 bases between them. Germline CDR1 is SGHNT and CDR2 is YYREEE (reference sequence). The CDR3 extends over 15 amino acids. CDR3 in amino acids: CASSLPPGGNTEAFF. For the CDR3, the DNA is TGTGCCAGCAGCCTGCCCCCGGGGGGGAACACTGAAGCTTTCTTT.

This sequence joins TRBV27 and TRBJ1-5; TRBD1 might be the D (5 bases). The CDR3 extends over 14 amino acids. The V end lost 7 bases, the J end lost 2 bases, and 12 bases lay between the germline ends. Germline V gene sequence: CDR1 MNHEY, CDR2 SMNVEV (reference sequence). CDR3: CASKGNAGNQPQHF. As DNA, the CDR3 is TGTGCCAGCAAGGGGAATGCGGGCAATCAGCCCCAGCATTTT.

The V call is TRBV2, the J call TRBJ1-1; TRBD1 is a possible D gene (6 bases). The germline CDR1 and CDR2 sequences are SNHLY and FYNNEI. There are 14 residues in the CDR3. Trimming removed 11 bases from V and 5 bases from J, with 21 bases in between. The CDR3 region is CASRRGGEQTEAFF. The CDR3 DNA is TGTGCCTCACGGAGGGGGGGAGAACAGACTGAAGCTTTCTTT.

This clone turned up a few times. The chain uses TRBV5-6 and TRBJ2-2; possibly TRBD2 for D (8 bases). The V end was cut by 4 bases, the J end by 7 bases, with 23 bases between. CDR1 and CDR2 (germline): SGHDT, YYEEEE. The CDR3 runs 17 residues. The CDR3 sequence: CASSPDPGGGSDGELFF. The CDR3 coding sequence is TGTGCCAGCAGCCCCGACCCGGGAGGGGGCAGTGACGGGGAGCTGTTTTTT.

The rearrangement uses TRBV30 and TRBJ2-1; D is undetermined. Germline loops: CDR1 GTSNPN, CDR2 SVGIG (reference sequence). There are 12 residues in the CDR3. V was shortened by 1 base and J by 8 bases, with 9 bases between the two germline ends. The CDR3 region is CAWSDLADEQFF. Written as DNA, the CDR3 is TGTGCCTGGAGTGACTTAGCCGATGAGCAGTTCTTC.

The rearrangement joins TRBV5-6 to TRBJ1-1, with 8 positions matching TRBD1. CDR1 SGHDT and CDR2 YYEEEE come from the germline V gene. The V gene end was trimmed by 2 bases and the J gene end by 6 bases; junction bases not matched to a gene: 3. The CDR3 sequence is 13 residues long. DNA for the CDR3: TGTGCCAGCAGCTTCGGACAGGGCCCTGAAGCTTTCTTT. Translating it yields CASSFGQGPEAFF.

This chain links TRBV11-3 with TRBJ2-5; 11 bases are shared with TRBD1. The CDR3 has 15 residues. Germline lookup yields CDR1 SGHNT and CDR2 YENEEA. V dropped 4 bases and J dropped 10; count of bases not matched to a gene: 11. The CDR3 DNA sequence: TGTGCCAGCAGCTCGGTGGACCGGGACAGGGGGATCCAGTACTTC. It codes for CASSSVDRDRGIQYF.

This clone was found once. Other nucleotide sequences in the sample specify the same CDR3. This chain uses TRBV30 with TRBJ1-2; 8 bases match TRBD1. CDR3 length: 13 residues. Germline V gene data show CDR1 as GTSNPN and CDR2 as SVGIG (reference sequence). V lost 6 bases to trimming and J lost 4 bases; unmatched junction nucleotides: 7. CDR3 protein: CACPPGTGYGYTF. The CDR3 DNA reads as TGTGCCTGCCCCCCGGGGACAGGCTATGGCTACACCTTC.